This TCR beta chain was documented in a study of response to subunit inactivated influenza vaccine. Study conclusions and caveats: Authors suggested each seasonal influenza vaccination recruits few new T cells.

This clonotype appeared many times. No antigen is known for it. The CDR3 sequence is 13 residues long. Trimming removed 5 bases at V and 1 base at J, with 8 bases between. The germline CDR1 and CDR2 sequences are SGHTA and FQGTGA. TCRdb fed the RT-PCR reads into MiXCR, producing one record per CDR3 protein. The table includes 400,000 to 650,000 distinct CDR3 sequences, about 7.2% detected once. V is TRBV7-3 and J is TRBJ1-1, with D hard to call. The sample here was PBMCs from blood, taken around 2 years after vaccination. The clonotype comes from a man aged 50-75 years who received an inactivated influenza vaccine. The CDR3 DNA reads TGTGCCAGCAGCCCTTCGACGAACACTGAAGCTTTCTTT. This codes for CASSPSTNTEAFF.